This note documents a single T cell receptor beta chain sequence. Its antigen is undetermined. This entry belongs to a study of immune evolution from preneoplasia to lung adenocarcinoma. Clones were sequenced by immunoSEQ multiplex PCR, and TCRdb holds only the in-frame ones, with some missing. Among around 5,000 clones listed, around four fifths were seen once. Trimming cost V 6 bases and J 9 bases; bases outside gene matches: 13. Germline V gene lookup returns CDR1 SGHRS and CDR2 YFSETQ. The CDR3 length is 14 residues. Broader study findings: Normal lung had the highest top T cell clone frequencies.

The sequencing sample was made of FFPE minimally invasive lung adenocarcinoma tissue. V gene TRBV5-1 combines with J gene TRBJ1-2; TRBD1 matches 8 bases. The clonotype comes from a person aged 65 to 79 with lung adenocarcinoma. CDR3 loop: CASTPRQGSLSYTF. The CDR3 DNA follows: TGCGCCAGCACCCCGCGACAGGGGAGTTTAAGCTACACCTTC.